Presented here are 10 T cell receptor beta chains from one specimen sequenced in a study of blood T cells in healthy people across ages. It was with a sample-barcoded 5' primer and a J-beta primer mix that a second PCR of roughly 7 to 12 cycles was run. One entry per CDR3 protein results from TCRdb running MiXCR on the 5' RACE reads. In the table there are some 1.4 million distinct CDR3 sequences, about 40% of which are singletons. Material for sequencing was blood. These receptors were taken from a woman under 30 in good health.

The chain is built from TRBV14 and TRBJ2-3; D may correspond to TRBD1 or TRBD2 (5 bases each). CDR1 and CDR2 from the germline V gene are SGHDN and FVKESK. The germline V and J ends were trimmed by 7 bases and 3 bases, with 14 bases remaining between them. CDR3 length: 14 amino acids. The CDR3 reads CASTGTGWTDTQYF. As DNA, the CDR3 is TGTGCCAGCACCGGGACGGGGTGGACAGATACGCAGTATTTT. Full variable domain (remainder filled in from reference TRBV14 and TRBJ2-3): EAGVTQFPSHSVIEKGQTVTLRCDPISGHDNLYWYRRVMGKEIKFLLHFVKESKQDESGMPNNRFLAERTGGTYSTLKVQPAELEDSGVYFCASTGTGWTDTQYFGPGTRLTVL.

This clonotype occurred a few times. V and J are TRBV5-5 and TRBJ2-3, with 8 bases matching TRBD2. CDR1 and CDR2 (germline): SGHKS, YYEKEE (reference sequence). The length of the CDR3 is 17 residues. V lost 0 bases to trimming and J lost 3 bases; unmatched junction nucleotides: 9. In nucleotides, the CDR3 is TGTGCCAGCAGCTTGGCAGATTTGAGCGGGGGAACAGATACGCAGTATTTT. It specifies CASSLADLSGGTDTQYF.

V and J are TRBV14 and TRBJ2-1; D is unresolved. CDR1 SGHDN and CDR2 FVKESK come from the germline V gene. This CDR3 comprises 12 residues. V lost 4 bases, J lost 12 bases, and 13 bases lay in between. CDR3 loop: CASSLGGPGQFF. CDR3 bases: TGTGCCAGCAGCCTAGGTGGGCCTGGGCAGTTCTTC.

In its sample, this clonotype was seen a few times. This sequence joins TRBV6-6 and TRBJ1-5; D not resolved. Trimming took 4 bases from V and 11 from J, leaving 12 bases between them. CDR3 size: 12 residues. Germline assignment: CDR1 MNHNY and CDR2 SVGAGI (reference sequence). The CDR3 DNA follows: TGTGCCAGCAGTTCCCTACGTCAAACCCAGCATTTT. This sequence encodes CASSSLRQTQHF.

The CDR3 DNA follows: TGTGCCAGCTCAGAACCCGGACTAGCGCTAGACACAGATACGCAGTATTTT. Residues: CASSEPGLALDTDTQYF. V is TRBV5-6 and J is TRBJ2-3; 9 bases fit TRBD2. Germline V lookup: CDR1 SGHDT, CDR2 YYEEEE. The J segment lost 2 bases and the V segment lost 7 bases, leaving 14 bases of the junction unmatched. The CDR3 consists of 17 residues.

V gene TRBV15 combines with J gene TRBJ1-2; 7 nucleotides match TRBD1. Losses at the gene ends were 4 bases for V and 6 bases for J; bases not matched to a gene: 5. The CDR3 has 13 amino acids. From germline, CDR1 is LNHNV and CDR2 YYDKDF (reference sequence). In nucleotides, the CDR3 is TGTGCCACCAGCACCAGGGGGGCGAATGGCTACACCTTC. Its protein product is CATSTRGANGYTF.

The chain has TRBV29-1 and TRBJ1-1; D might be TRBD1 (5 bases). CDR3 length: 13 amino acids. Germline CDR1 reads SQVTM; CDR2 reads ANQGSEA. The V end was cut by 7 bases, the J end by 0 bases, with 12 bases between. Here the CDR3 DNA reads TGCAGCGCAAAACAGGTTATGAACACTGAAGCTTTCTTT. It is translated as CSAKQVMNTEAFF.

This clonotype was picked up a small number of times. The rearrangement uses TRBV2 and TRBJ1-1; D gene unclear. Germline CDR1 reads SNHLY; CDR2 reads FYNNEI. V was shortened by 6 bases and J by 4 bases, with 18 bases between the two germline ends. CDR3 length: 15 residues. The CDR3 sequence: CASRADLGYGTEAFF. The CDR3 nucleotides read TGTGCCAGCAGAGCCGATTTGGGGTACGGCACTGAAGCTTTCTTT.

J is TRBJ2-5 and V is TRBV12-3 or TRBV12-4, with TRBD1 matching 7 bases. V trimming: 6 bases; J trimming: 5 bases; junction bases outside the gene matches: 12. The CDR3 length is 15 residues. The CDR3 DNA follows: TGTGCCAGCAGCCGTACAGGGGACGTGGAGGAGACCCAGTACTTC. This encodes CASSRTGDVEETQYF.

The genes are TRBV5-1 and TRBJ2-1; D is ambiguous. CDR1 is SGHRS, CDR2 YFSETQ, per germline. CDR3 size: 14 residues. Trimming left V 0 bases short and J 6 bases short, with 10 bases between. The CDR3 sequence: CASSLGLQVNEQFF. CDR3 sequence (DNA): TGCGCCAGCAGCTTGGGACTGCAAGTCAATGAGCAGTTCTTC.